The 22 T cell receptor beta chains presented below share a single source sample, sequenced in a study of blood T cell repertoires in COVID-19. Repertoires were generated with immunoSEQ multiplex PCR, while TCRdb's copy carries only in-frame clones and drops some. The sample has about 88,000 clones, 80% to 95% seen once. What was sequenced was peripheral blood. The receptors shown here come from a man between 18 and 29 years old with COVID-19, enrolled during active disease.

The chain employs TRBV27 and TRBJ2-5; D may be TRBD2 (6 bases). The CDR3 length is 12 residues. The V gene's germline CDR1 is MNHEY and CDR2 SMNVEV (reference sequence). The germline V and J ends were trimmed by 4 bases and 7 bases, with 10 bases remaining between them. The CDR3 region is CASSSPGGTQYF. Written as DNA, the CDR3 is TGTGCCAGCAGTTCTCCCGGGGGGACCCAGTACTTC.

This clone was found once. The chain couples TRBV7-2 to TRBJ2-7; D might be TRBD1 (5 bases). CDR3 length equals 12 residues. CDR1 is SGHTA and CDR2 is FQGNSA in the germline V gene. V shed 11 bases and J shed 4 bases, with 15 bases lying between them. The CDR3 here is CASTVAGYEQYF. Written as DNA, the CDR3 is TGTGCCTCCACGGTGGCAGGGTACGAGCAGTACTTC.

The chain uses TRBV20-1 and TRBJ2-1; TRBD2 matches 7 bases. V lost 3 bases to trimming and J lost 8 bases; unmatched junction nucleotides: 10. This CDR3 has 14 residues. In germline, CDR1 is DFQATT, CDR2 SNEGSKA (reference sequence). The CDR3 here is CSASGGRASDEQFF. The CDR3 DNA reads as TGCAGTGCTAGTGGAGGGAGGGCCAGCGATGAGCAGTTCTTC.

V and J are TRBV5-1 and TRBJ2-5; the D gene is possibly TRBD1 (5 bases). CDR1 SGHRS and CDR2 YFSETQ come from the germline V gene. The CDR3 extends over 15 amino acids. Trimming removed 0 bases at V and 1 base at J, with 10 bases between. CDR3 bases: TGCGCCAGCAGCTTGGAGGGCCAGGGCCAAGAGACCCAGTACTTC. Translation gives CASSLEGQGQETQYF. Variable domain in full (rest from reference TRBV5-1 and TRBJ2-5): KAGVTQTPRYLIKTRGQQVTLSCSPISGHRSVSWYQQTPGQGLQFLFEYFSETQRNKGNFPGRFSGRQFSNSRSEMNVSTLELGDSALYLCASSLEGQGQETQYFGPGTRLLVL.

The chain couples TRBV11-2 to TRBJ2-1, with TRBD2 matching 14 bases. Germline lookup yields CDR1 SGHAT and CDR2 FQNNGV. Trimming removed 5 bases from V and 7 bases from J; junction bases left unmatched: 7. This CDR3 comprises 16 residues. Here the CDR3 DNA reads TGTGCCAGCAGCCCGGGACTAGCGGGAGAGGTAAATGAGCAGTTCTTC. This translates into CASSPGLAGEVNEQFF.

The gene calls are TRBV5-6 and TRBJ1-6; the match to TRBD1 covers 10 bases. CDR1 is SGHDT and CDR2 is YYEEEE in the germline V gene. The CDR3 totals 16 residues. J lost 10 bases, V lost 0 bases, and 7 bases had no gene match. The CDR3 region is CASSLEGGTGASPLHF. The DNA of the CDR3 is TGTGCCAGCAGCTTGGAAGGGGGGACAGGGGCATCACCCCTCCACTTT.

The V and J genes are TRBV11-3 and TRBJ2-5; the match to TRBD2 covers 14 bases. Germline V CDR1 and CDR2: SGHNT, YENEEA. Trimming at V came to 5 bases and at J to 5 bases, leaving 4 bases not matched to a gene. The CDR3 length is 15 residues. CDR3 residues: CASSPGLAGAETQYF. DNA for the CDR3: TGTGCCAGCAGCCCGGGACTAGCGGGAGCCGAGACCCAGTACTTC.

The chain links TRBV14 to TRBJ1-1, with a tentative D call TRBD1 (6 bases). This CDR3 has 13 residues. Germline lookup yields CDR1 SGHDN and CDR2 FVKESK. V lost 4 bases to trimming and J lost 1 base, with 7 bases between them. CDR3 coding DNA: TGTGCCAGCAGCCGAGGGGGGAACACTGAAGCTTTCTTT. Translating gives CASSRGGNTEAFF.

In this sample, this clone turned up once. The rearrangement uses TRBV2 and TRBJ2-1, with D possibly being TRBD1 (5 bases). Germline CDR1 reads SNHLY; CDR2 reads FYNNEI. V was trimmed by 9 bases and J by 1 base, leaving 16 bases between them. The CDR3 length is 15 residues. The CDR3 sequence: CASNSRVRSYNEQFF. The CDR3 DNA follows: TGTGCCAGTAATTCCAGGGTAAGGTCCTACAATGAGCAGTTCTTC.

The chain joins TRBV4-1 to TRBJ2-2; 13 nucleotides line up with TRBD2. Germline V CDR1 and CDR2: MGHRA, YSYEKL. Trimming removed 4 bases from V and 5 bases from J; junction bases left unmatched: 4. This CDR3 has 16 amino acids. The CDR3 DNA reads as TGCGCCAGCAGCCCCAGGACTAGCGGGAGAACCGGGGAGCTGTTTTTT. The encoded protein is CASSPRTSGRTGELFF.

V gene TRBV10-2 combines with J gene TRBJ2-3; D is perhaps TRBD1 (5 bases). Germline CDR1 is WSHSY and CDR2 is SAAADI. The CDR3 runs to 15 residues. Trimming shortened V by 5 bases and J by 2 bases, and 14 bases separated the two germline ends. The CDR3 DNA is TGCGCCAGCAGTCAACAGCAGGGCCTCACAGATACGCAGTATTTT. Translated: CASSQQQGLTDTQYF.

The genes are TRBV28 and TRBJ2-7; 7 bases match TRBD2. V was pared by 7 bases and J by 4 bases, with 7 bases of the junction left unmatched. Per germline, CDR1 MDHEN and CDR2 SYDVKM. This CDR3 has 13 residues. As DNA, the CDR3 is TGTGCCAGCATACGCGGGAGCTCGTACGAGCAGTACTTC. Translated: CASIRGSSYEQYF.

The CDR3 loop reads CASSQDVRYYEQYF. DNA for the CDR3: TGTGCCAGCAGCCAAGATGTCAGGTACTACGAGCAGTACTTC. V and J are TRBV14 and TRBJ2-7, with unresolved D. V lost 0 bases to trimming and J lost 3 bases, with 9 bases between them. The V gene's germline CDR1 is SGHDN and CDR2 FVKESK. The CDR3 has 14 residues. The full variable domain, with the rest looked up from reference TRBV14 and TRBJ2-7, is EAGVTQFPSHSVIEKGQTVTLRCDPISGHDNLYWYRRVMGKEIKFLLHFVKESKQDESGMPNNRFLAERTGGTYSTLKVQPAELEDSGVYFCASSQDVRYYEQYFGPGTRLTVT.

This clone appeared a single time. The chain is built from TRBV10-3 and TRBJ1-2; 7 nucleotides line up with TRBD1. Germline CDR1 and CDR2: ENHRY and SYGVKD. V lost 3 bases, J lost 3 bases, and 16 bases stayed unmatched. This CDR3 contains 18 residues. As DNA, the CDR3 is TGTGCCATCAGTGACCCCGGAGGACAGGTTAACCCCTACTATGGCTACACCTTC. It codes for CAISDPGGQVNPYYGYTF.

This chain joins TRBV3-1 (or the pseudogene TRBV3-2) and TRBJ2-1, with 10 nucleotides matching TRBD1. The CDR3 has 14 amino acids. CDR1 LGHDT and CDR2 YNNKEL come from the germline V gene (reference sequence). Trimming cost V 5 bases and J 12 bases; bases outside gene matches: 10. This CDR3 is CASSNTGTGEMQFF. Here the CDR3 DNA reads TGTGCCAGCAGCAATACCGGGACAGGGGAAATGCAGTTCTTC.

This sequence joins TRBV27 and TRBJ2-3; D might be TRBD1 (5 bases). CDR1 MNHEY and CDR2 SMNVEV come from the germline V gene (reference sequence). The CDR3 consists of 18 residues. Deletions cut 5 bases from V and 0 bases from J, with 21 bases between. The CDR3 nucleotides are TGTGCCAGCAGTCCGATGTCCCCGACAGCCTCTAGCACAGATACGCAGTATTTT. It yields the protein CASSPMSPTASSTDTQYF.

The chain joins TRBV28 to TRBJ1-2; TRBD1 matches at 9 bases. CDR1 and CDR2 (germline): MDHEN, SYDVKM. V lost 5 bases to trimming and J lost 1 base; unmatched junction nucleotides: 5. This CDR3 has 15 amino acids. The CDR3: CASSTSTGGNYGYTF. For the CDR3, the DNA is TGTGCCAGCAGTACCTCGACAGGGGGTAACTATGGCTACACCTTC.

The chain recombines TRBV4-1 with TRBJ2-1; the D is unclear. Germline CDR1 reads MGHRA; CDR2 reads YSYEKL. The V end lost 1 base, the J end lost 4 bases, and 11 bases lay between the germline ends. The CDR3 has 15 amino acids. CDR3 sequence (DNA): TGCGCCAGCAGCCAAGTTAGTAAGGAGTACAATGAGCAGTTCTTC. Protein product: CASSQVSKEYNEQFF.

This rearrangement joins TRBV5-4 to TRBJ2-5, with 7 bases lining up with TRBD2. Losses at the gene ends were 2 bases for V and 9 bases for J; bases not matched to a gene: 10. Germline V gives CDR1 SGHNT, CDR2 YYREEE (reference sequence). The CDR3 spans 14 residues. The chain's CDR3 is CASSFLGGRSAQYF. CDR3 sequence (DNA): TGTGCCAGCAGCTTTCTCGGGGGGAGGTCGGCCCAGTACTTC.

The genes are TRBV29-1 and TRBJ2-3; the D gene is possibly TRBD1 (6 bases). The CDR3 spans 15 residues. Germline V gene lookup returns CDR1 SQVTM and CDR2 ANQGSEA. Trimming left V 6 bases short and J 0 bases short, with 16 bases between. CDR3 region: CSVGNRRGSTDTQYF. The CDR3 DNA reads TGCAGCGTCGGTAACCGCAGGGGAAGCACAGATACGCAGTATTTT.

V is TRBV5-1 and J is TRBJ1-1, with TRBD1 matching over 8 bases. CDR1 and CDR2 (germline): SGHRS, YFSETQ. This CDR3 spans 15 amino acids. The J segment lost 6 bases and the V segment lost 0 bases, leaving 7 bases of the junction unmatched. In DNA, the CDR3 is TGCGCCAGCAGCTTGGCAGGGGGCTATAGTTCTGAAGCTTTCTTT. This codes for CASSLAGGYSSEAFF.

CDR3 coding DNA: TGCGCCAGCAGCCAAGGACAGCTCGGGACCCAGTACTTC. This translates into CASSQGQLGTQYF. This rearrangement joins TRBV4-1 to TRBJ2-5; tentative D call: TRBD1 (5 bases). Germline CDR1 reads MGHRA; CDR2 reads YSYEKL. The V and J ends lost 1 base and 7 bases respectively, with 10 bases between them. The CDR3 has 13 residues.